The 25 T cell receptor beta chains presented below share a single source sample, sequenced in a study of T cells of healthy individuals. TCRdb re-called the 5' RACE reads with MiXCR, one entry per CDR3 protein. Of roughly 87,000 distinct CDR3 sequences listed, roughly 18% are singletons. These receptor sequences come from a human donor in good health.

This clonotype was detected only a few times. This CDR3 reads CASSYRASGGSTDTQYF. The DNA of the CDR3 is TGTGCCAGCAGTTACAGGGCTAGCGGGGGGAGCACAGATACGCAGTATTTT. The gene calls are TRBV6-2 or TRBV6-3 and TRBJ2-3, with 11 bases identical to TRBD2. Germline values: CDR1 MNHEY, CDR2 SVGEGT. This CDR3 region has 17 residues. J lost 0 bases, V lost 2 bases, and 4 bases had no gene match.

CDR3 nucleotides: TGCGCCAGCAGCTTGTTAGGTATCGAGGAGACCCAGTACTTC. It specifies CASSLLGIEETQYF. The chain couples TRBV5-1 to TRBJ2-5; no reliable D call. Trimming stripped 1 base from V and 5 bases from J, with 12 bases between. This CDR3 is 14 amino acids long. Per germline, CDR1 SGHRS and CDR2 YFSETQ.

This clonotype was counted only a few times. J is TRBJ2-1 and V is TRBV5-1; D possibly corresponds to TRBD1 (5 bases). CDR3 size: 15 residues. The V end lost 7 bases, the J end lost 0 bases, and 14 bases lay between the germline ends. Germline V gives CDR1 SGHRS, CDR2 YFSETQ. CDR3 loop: CASRHWQGSYNEQFF. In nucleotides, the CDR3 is TGCGCCAGCCGCCACTGGCAGGGCTCCTACAATGAGCAGTTCTTC.

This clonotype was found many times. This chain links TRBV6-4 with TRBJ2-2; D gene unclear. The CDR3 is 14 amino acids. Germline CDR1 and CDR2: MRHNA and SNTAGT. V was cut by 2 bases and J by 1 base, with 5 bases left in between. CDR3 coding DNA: TGTGCCAGCAGTGACATGTGGAACACCGGGGAGCTGTTTTTT. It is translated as CASSDMWNTGELFF.

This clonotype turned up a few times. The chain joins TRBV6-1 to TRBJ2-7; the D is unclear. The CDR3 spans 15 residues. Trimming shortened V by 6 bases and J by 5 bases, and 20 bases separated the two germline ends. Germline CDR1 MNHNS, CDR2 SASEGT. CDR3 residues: CASRDHRRVLDEQYF. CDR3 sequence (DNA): TGTGCCAGCAGGGACCACAGACGGGTGTTGGACGAGCAGTACTTC.

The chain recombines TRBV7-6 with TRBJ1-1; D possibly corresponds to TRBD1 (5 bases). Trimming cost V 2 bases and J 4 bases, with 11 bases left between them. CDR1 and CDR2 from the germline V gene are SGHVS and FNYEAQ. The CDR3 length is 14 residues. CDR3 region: CASSLKERGTEAFF. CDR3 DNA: TGTGCCAGCAGCTTAAAGGAAAGGGGCACTGAAGCTTTCTTT. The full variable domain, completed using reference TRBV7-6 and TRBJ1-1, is GAGVSQSPRYKVTKRGQDVALRCDPISGHVSLYWYRQALGQGPEFLTYFNYEAQQDKSGLPNDRFSAERPEGSISTLTIQRTEQRDSAMYRCASSLKERGTEAFFGQGTRLTVV.

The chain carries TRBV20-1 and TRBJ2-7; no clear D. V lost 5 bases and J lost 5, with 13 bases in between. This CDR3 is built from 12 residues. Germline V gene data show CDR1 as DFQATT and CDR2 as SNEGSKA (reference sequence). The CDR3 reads CSAEASGDEQYF. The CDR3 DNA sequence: TGCAGTGCTGAGGCCAGTGGGGACGAGCAGTACTTC.

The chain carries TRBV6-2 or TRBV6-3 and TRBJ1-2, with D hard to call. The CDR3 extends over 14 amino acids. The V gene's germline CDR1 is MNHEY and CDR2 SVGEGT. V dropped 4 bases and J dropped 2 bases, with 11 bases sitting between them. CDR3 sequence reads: CASSSPQDNYGYTF. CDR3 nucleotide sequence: TGTGCCAGCAGTTCCCCCCAGGACAACTATGGCTACACCTTC.

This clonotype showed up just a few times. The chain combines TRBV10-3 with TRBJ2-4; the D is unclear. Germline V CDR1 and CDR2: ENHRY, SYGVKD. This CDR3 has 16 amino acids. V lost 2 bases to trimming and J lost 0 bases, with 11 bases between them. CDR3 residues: CAISELGNLAKNIQYF. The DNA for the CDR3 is TGTGCCATCAGTGAGCTGGGGAATTTAGCCAAAAACATTCAGTACTTC.

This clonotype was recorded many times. The DNA for the CDR3 is TGTGCCAGCACCCCGGGACAGGGACTACATGGCTACACCTTC. This translates into CASTPGQGLHGYTF. The chain recombines TRBV9 with TRBJ1-2; TRBD1 matches at 9 bases. The CDR3 is 14 residues long. J lost 6 bases, V lost 6 bases, and 9 bases had no gene match. The germline gives CDR1 SGDLS, CDR2 YYNGEE.

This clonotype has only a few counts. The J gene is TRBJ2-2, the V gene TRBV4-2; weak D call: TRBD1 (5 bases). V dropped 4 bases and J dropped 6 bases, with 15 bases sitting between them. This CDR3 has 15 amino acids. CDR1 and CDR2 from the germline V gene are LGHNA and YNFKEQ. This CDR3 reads CASSRNHRFPGELFF. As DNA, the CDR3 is TGTGCCAGCAGCCGAAACCACAGGTTCCCCGGGGAGCTGTTTTTT.

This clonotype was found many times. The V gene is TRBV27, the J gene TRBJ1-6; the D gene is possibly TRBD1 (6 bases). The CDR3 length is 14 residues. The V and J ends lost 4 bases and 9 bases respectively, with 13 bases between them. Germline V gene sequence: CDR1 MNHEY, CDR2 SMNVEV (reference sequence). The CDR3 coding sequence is TGTGCCAGCAGTTCTCGCAGGGACATTTCACCCCTCCACTTT. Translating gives CASSSRRDISPLHF.

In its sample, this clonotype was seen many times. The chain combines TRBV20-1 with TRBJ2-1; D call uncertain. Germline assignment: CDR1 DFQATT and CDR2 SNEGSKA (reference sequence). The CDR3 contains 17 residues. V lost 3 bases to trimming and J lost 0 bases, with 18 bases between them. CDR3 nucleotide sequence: TGCAGTGCTAGTCCCCCCGTACTGGGAAGCTCCTACAATGAGCAGTTCTTC. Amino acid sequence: CSASPPVLGSSYNEQFF.

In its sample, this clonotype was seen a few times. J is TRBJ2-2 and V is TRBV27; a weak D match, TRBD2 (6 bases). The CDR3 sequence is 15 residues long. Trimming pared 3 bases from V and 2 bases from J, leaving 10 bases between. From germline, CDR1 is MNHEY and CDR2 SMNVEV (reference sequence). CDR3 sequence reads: CASSFRGSNTGELFF. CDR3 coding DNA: TGTGCCAGCAGTTTTCGGGGGTCCAACACCGGGGAGCTGTTTTTT.

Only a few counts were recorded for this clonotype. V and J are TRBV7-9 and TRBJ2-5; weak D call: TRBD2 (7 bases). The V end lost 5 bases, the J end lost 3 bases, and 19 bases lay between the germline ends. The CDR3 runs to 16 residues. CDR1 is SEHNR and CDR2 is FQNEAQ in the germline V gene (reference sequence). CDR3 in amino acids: CASSPREEGGKETQYF. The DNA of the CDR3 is TGTGCCAGCAGCCCCCGGGAAGAGGGGGGGAAAGAGACCCAGTACTTC.

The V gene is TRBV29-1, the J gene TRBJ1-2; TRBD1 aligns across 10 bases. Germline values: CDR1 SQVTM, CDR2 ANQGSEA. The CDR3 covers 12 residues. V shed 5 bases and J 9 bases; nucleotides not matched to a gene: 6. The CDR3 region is CSVLGQGKRYTF. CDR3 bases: TGCAGCGTTCTGGGACAGGGGAAGCGCTACACCTTC.

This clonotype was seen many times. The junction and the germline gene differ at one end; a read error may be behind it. The CDR3 DNA follows: TGCAGTCCTAGATCACAGGTTCTCTATGGCTACACCTTC. It translates to CSPRSQVLYGYTF. This chain joins TRBV20-1 and TRBJ1-2, with D perhaps matching TRBD1 (5 bases). The CDR3 extends over 13 amino acids. CDR1 is DFQATT, CDR2 SNEGSKA, per germline (reference sequence).

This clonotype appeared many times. CDR3 coding DNA: TGCAGTGCTAACCTCCCGATAGGGGGGCTTTACGAGCAGTACTTC. This translates into CSANLPIGGLYEQYF. This sequence joins TRBV20-1 and TRBJ2-7; D may match TRBD1 or TRBD2 (6 bases each). Trimming removed 4 bases from V and 4 bases from J, with 20 bases in between. CDR1 is DFQATT and CDR2 is SNEGSKA in the germline V gene (reference sequence). This CDR3 region has 15 residues.

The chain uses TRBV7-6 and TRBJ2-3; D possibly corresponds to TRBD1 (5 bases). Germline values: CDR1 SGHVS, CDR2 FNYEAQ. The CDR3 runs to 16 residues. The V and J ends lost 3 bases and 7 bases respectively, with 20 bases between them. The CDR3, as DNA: TGTGCCAGCAGCTTGGGTTCCAGGGCCACCCTTCATACGCAGTATTTT. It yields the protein CASSLGSRATLHTQYF.

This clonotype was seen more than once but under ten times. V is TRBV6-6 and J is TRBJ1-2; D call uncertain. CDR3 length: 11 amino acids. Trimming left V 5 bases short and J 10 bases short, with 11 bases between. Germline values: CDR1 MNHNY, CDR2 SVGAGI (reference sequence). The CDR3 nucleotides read TGTGCCAGCAGTCCAGACGGCTCCTACACCTTC. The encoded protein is CASSPDGSYTF.

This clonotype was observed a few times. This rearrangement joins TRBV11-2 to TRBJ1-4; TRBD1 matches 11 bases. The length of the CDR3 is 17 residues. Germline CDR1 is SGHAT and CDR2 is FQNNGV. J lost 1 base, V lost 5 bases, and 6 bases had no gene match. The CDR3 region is CASSRTGGMGTNEKLFF. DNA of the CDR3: TGTGCCAGCAGCCGGACAGGGGGCATGGGAACTAATGAAAAACTGTTTTTT.

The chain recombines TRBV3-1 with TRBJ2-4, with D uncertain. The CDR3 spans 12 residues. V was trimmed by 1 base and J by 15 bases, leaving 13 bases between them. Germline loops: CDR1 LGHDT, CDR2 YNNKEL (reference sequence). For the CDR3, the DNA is TGTGCCAGCAGCCAAGGAACGGCCCCCTGGTACTTC. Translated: CASSQGTAPWYF.

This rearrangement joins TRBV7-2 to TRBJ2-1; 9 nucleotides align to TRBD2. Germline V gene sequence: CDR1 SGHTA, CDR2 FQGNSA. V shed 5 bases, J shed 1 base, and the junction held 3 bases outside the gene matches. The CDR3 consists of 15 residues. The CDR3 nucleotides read TGTGCCAGCAGCGTGGGACTAGCTTCCTACAATGAGCAGTTCTTC. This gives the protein CASSVGLASYNEQFF.

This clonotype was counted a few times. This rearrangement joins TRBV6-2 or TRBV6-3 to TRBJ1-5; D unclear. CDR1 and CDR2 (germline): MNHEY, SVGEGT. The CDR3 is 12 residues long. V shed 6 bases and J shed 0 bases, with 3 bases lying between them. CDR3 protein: CASRNSNQPQHF. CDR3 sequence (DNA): TGTGCCAGCAGAAATAGCAATCAGCCCCAGCATTTT.

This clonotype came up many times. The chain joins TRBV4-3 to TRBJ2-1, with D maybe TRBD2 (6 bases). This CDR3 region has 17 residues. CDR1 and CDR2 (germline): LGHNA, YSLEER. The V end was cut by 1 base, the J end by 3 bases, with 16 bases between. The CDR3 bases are TGCGCCAGCAGCCAAGGGGTTACTAGCTCCTACTACAATGAGCAGTTCTTC. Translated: CASSQGVTSSYYNEQFF.